These 15 T cell receptor beta chains came from one sample sequenced in a study of cytomegalovirus exposure and HLA in healthy donors. In the PCR, 60 Vbeta and 13 Jbeta primers were used. Measured with immunoSEQ multiplex PCR; TCRdb has only the in-frame clones, and not every one. Among 150,000 to 200,000 clones listed, 80% were seen once. Sequences were obtained from PBMCs. The origin of the receptors is a woman under 40 in good health and CMV-seronegative.

The rearrangement links TRBV4-1 to TRBJ2-7, with 7 bases matching TRBD1. The CDR3 is 16 amino acids. V lost 2 bases to trimming and J lost 0 bases; unmatched junction nucleotides: 7. CDR1 is MGHRA, CDR2 YSYEKL, per germline. CDR3 in amino acids: CASSQPGTATSYEQYF. The CDR3 coding sequence is TGCGCCAGCAGCCAACCCGGGACAGCGACCTCCTACGAGCAGTACTTC.

The rearrangement joins TRBV5-8 to TRBJ2-3; 7 bases fit TRBD2. V lost 4 bases, J lost 4 bases, and 6 bases stayed unmatched. The CDR3 loop spans 14 amino acids. The V gene's germline CDR1 is SGHTS and CDR2 YDEGEE. The CDR3 loop reads CASSAGVVPDTQYF. CDR3 DNA sequence: TGTGCCAGCAGCGCGGGGGTAGTTCCAGATACGCAGTATTTT.

The chain joins TRBV9 to TRBJ2-3; tentative D call: TRBD1 (7 bases). Per germline, CDR1 SGDLS and CDR2 YYNGEE. The CDR3 covers 18 residues. Trimming took off 4 bases at V and 1 base at J, with 22 bases between the two ends. The CDR3, as DNA: TGTGCCAGCAGCCCCCAGGGGGGACGGATAACCCGCACAGATACGCAGTATTTT. This gives the protein CASSPQGGRITRTDTQYF.

The chain joins TRBV18 to TRBJ1-5, with a weak D call TRBD1 (6 bases). Germline CDR1 KGHSH, CDR2 LQKENI. The CDR3 sequence is 15 residues long. The ends were cut back, 5 bases at V and 0 bases at J, with 11 bases in the middle. Here the CDR3 DNA reads TGTGCCAGCTCAGGACAGACCTATAGCAATCAGCCCCAGCATTTT. Residues: CASSGQTYSNQPQHF.

This clone was recorded only once. This sequence joins TRBV28 and TRBJ1-1; 8 nucleotides align to TRBD1. The CDR3 has 12 amino acids. Trimming removed 4 bases from V and 11 bases from J; junction bases left unmatched: 6. Germline CDR1 reads MDHEN; CDR2 reads SYDVKM. CDR3 nucleotides: TGTGCCAGCAGTTATCGGACAGGGACGGCTTTCTTT. It encodes CASSYRTGTAFF.

This rearrangement joins TRBV25-1 to TRBJ2-2; perhaps TRBD2 as D (7 bases). V lost 0 bases and J 2 bases, leaving 10 bases between the germline ends. This CDR3 region has 16 residues. CDR1 MGHDK and CDR2 SYGVNS come from the germline V gene. CDR3 sequence reads: CASSEYPGGNTGELFF. For the CDR3, the DNA is TGTGCCAGCAGTGAATATCCGGGGGGCAACACCGGGGAGCTGTTTTTT.

V is TRBV2 and J is TRBJ2-5, with 12 bases aligning to TRBD2. Trimming cost V 3 bases and J 4 bases; bases outside gene matches: 9. There are 17 residues in the CDR3. Per the germline V gene, CDR1 is SNHLY and CDR2 is FYNNEI. The chain's CDR3 is CASSESLAGGPGETQYF. For the CDR3, the DNA is TGTGCCAGCAGTGAGTCCCTAGCGGGGGGGCCGGGAGAGACCCAGTACTTC.

This clone appeared a single time. The CDR3 here is CASSRDRGTEAFF. The CDR3 coding sequence is TGTGCCAGCAGTCGTGACAGGGGCACTGAAGCTTTCTTT. The J gene is TRBJ1-1, the V gene TRBV6-6; 8 bases match TRBD1. Germline V gene sequence: CDR1 MNHNY, CDR2 SVGAGI (reference sequence). V shed 5 bases, J shed 4 bases, and the junction held 3 bases outside the gene matches. The CDR3 is 13 amino acids.

V is TRBV6-5 and J is TRBJ2-2; TRBD2 is a possible D gene (5 bases). Looked up from germline, CDR1 is MNHEY and CDR2 is SVGAGI. This CDR3 contains 13 residues. V lost 8 bases to trimming and J lost 5 bases, with 12 bases between them. CDR3 in amino acids: CASGIRGTGELFF. DNA of the CDR3: TGTGCCAGCGGAATTAGAGGGACCGGGGAGCTGTTTTTT.

The genes are TRBV30 and TRBJ2-2, with unresolved D. V was shortened by 0 bases and J by 2 bases, with 7 bases between the two germline ends. CDR1 is GTSNPN, CDR2 SVGIG, per germline (reference sequence). The CDR3 has 14 amino acids. Here the CDR3 DNA reads TGTGCCTGGAGTGTACCGGTAAACACCGGGGAGCTGTTTTTT. It yields the protein CAWSVPVNTGELFF.

The chain recombines TRBV7-8 with TRBJ2-7, with a possible D match to TRBD2 (6 bases). Germline V gene data show CDR1 as SGHVS and CDR2 as FQNEAQ. There are 15 residues in the CDR3. Trimming took 1 base from V and 0 from J, leaving 10 bases between them. CDR3 amino acids: CASSLVRGSSYEQYF. The CDR3 coding sequence is TGTGCCAGCAGCTTAGTTCGGGGGTCCTCCTACGAGCAGTACTTC. The full variable domain, completed using reference TRBV7-8 and TRBJ2-7, is GAGVSQSPRYKVAKRGQDVALRCDPISGHVSLFWYQQALGQGPEFLTYFQNEAQLDKSGLPSDRFFAERPEGSVSTLKIQRTQQEDSAVYLCASSLVRGSSYEQYFGPGTRLTVT.

The rearrangement links TRBV5-1 to TRBJ2-5; tentatively, D is TRBD2 (7 bases). The CDR3 consists of 13 residues. CDR1 is SGHRS and CDR2 is YFSETQ in the germline V gene. The V gene lost 4 bases and the J gene lost 5 bases, with 12 bases spanning the gap. The DNA for the CDR3 is TGCGCCAGCAGCGGTTGGGGGGGCGAGACCCAGTACTTC. This encodes CASSGWGGETQYF.

V is TRBV2 and J is TRBJ1-2; TRBD1 agrees at 7 bases. The V gene's germline CDR1 is SNHLY and CDR2 FYNNEI. V gave up 8 bases and J gave up 7 bases; unmatched junction bases: 7. There are 12 residues in the CDR3. The CDR3 coding sequence is TGTGCCAGCGACAGGGCAATGGTTGGCTACACCTTC. This translates into CASDRAMVGYTF.

This clone was seen only a few times. V is TRBV12-5 and J is TRBJ2-5; 7 bases align to TRBD1. This CDR3 region has 15 residues. CDR1 LGHNT and CDR2 FRNRAP come from the germline V gene. Unmatched junction bases numbered 7, after V lost 1 base and J lost 5 bases. CDR3 sequence (DNA): TGTGCTAGTGGTTTGGACCAGGGGGTAGGGGAGACCCAGTACTTC. This codes for CASGLDQGVGETQYF.

DNA for the CDR3: TGTGCCAGCAGTGCGGGGTCCCACGAGCAGTACTTC. This gives the protein CASSAGSHEQYF. The rearrangement uses TRBV6-1 and TRBJ2-7; D possibly corresponds to TRBD2 (5 bases). The CDR3 consists of 12 residues. Trimming cost V 4 bases and J 5 bases, with 9 bases left between them. CDR1 is MNHNS, CDR2 SASEGT, per germline.